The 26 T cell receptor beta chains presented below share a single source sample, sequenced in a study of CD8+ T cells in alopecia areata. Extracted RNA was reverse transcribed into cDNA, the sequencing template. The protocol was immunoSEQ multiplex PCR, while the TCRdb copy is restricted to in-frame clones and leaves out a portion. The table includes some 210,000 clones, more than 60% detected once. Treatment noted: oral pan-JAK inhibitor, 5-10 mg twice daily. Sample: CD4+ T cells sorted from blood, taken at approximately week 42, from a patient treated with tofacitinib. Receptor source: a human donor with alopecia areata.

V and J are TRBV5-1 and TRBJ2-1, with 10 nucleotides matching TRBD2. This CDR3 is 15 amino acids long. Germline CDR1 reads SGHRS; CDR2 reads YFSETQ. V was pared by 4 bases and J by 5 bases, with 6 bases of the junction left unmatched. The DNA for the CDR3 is TGCGCCAGCAGCCTCGGACTAGCGGCTAACAATGAGCAGTTCTTC. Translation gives CASSLGLAANNEQFF.

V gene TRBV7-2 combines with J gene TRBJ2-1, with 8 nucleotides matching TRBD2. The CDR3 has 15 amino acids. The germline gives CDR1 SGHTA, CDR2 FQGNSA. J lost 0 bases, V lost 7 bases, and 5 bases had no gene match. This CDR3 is CASNPAGASYNEQFF. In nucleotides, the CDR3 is TGTGCCAGCAACCCAGCGGGGGCCTCCTACAATGAGCAGTTCTTC.

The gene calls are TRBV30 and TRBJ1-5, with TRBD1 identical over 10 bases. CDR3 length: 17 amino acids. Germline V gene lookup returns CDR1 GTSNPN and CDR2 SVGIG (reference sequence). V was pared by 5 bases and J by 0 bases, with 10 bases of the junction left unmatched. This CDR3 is CAWSSGTGVYSNQPQHF. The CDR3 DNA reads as TGTGCCTGGTCTTCCGGGACAGGGGTTTATAGCAATCAGCCCCAGCATTTT.

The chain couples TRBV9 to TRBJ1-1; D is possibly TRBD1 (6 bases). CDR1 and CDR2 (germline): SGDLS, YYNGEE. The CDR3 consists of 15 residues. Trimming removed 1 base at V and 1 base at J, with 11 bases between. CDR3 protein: CASSVQGSKNTEAFF. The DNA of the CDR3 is TGTGCCAGCAGCGTACAGGGGAGCAAGAACACTGAAGCTTTCTTT.

The CDR3 nucleotides are TGTGCCAGCAGCTTAACAGAGAATTCACCCCTCCACTTT. Residues: CASSLTENSPLHF. The gene calls are TRBV9 and TRBJ1-6; D remains ambiguous. V lost 4 bases to trimming and J lost 7 bases, with 9 bases between them. The CDR3 extends over 13 amino acids. Germline loops: CDR1 SGDLS, CDR2 YYNGEE.

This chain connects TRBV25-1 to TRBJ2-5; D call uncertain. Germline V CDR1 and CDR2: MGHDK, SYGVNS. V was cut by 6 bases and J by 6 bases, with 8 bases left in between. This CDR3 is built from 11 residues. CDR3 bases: TGTGCCAGCAGACTGATGAAGACCCAGTACTTC. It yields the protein CASRLMKTQYF.

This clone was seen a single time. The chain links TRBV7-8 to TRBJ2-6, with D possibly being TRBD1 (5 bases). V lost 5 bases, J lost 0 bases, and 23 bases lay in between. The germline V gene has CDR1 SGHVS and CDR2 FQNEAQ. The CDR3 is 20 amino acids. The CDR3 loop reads CASSHKRQGHSRSGANVLTF. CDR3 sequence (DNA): TGTGCCAGCAGCCATAAACGCCAGGGTCACAGCCGCTCTGGGGCCAACGTCCTGACTTTC.

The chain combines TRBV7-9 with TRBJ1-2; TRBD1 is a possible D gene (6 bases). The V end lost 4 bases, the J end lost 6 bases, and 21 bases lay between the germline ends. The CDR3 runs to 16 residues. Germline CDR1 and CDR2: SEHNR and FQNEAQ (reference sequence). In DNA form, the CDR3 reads TGTGCCAGCAGCTCTAACAGGGAGTTAACCTTCCATGGCTACACCTTC. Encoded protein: CASSSNRELTFHGYTF. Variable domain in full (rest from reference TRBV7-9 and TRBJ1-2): DTGVSQNPRHKITKRGQNVTFRCDPISEHNRLYWYRQTLGQGPEFLTYFQNEAQLEKSRLLSDRFSAERPKGSFSTLEIQRTEQGDSAMYLCASSSNRELTFHGYTFGSGTRLTVV.

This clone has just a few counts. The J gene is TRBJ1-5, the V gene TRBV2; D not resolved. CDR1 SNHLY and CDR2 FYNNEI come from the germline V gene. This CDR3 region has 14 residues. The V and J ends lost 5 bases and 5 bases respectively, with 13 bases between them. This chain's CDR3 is CASSLDKTYQPQHF. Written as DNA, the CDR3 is TGTGCCAGCAGTCTGGATAAAACATATCAGCCCCAGCATTTT.

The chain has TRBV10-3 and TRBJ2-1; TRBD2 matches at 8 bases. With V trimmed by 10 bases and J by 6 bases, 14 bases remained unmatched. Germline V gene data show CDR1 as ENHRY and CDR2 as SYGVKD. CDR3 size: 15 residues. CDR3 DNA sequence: TGTGCCACCCGGGGGGGGACAATAGTGGGCAATGAGCAGTTCTTC. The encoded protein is CATRGGTIVGNEQFF.

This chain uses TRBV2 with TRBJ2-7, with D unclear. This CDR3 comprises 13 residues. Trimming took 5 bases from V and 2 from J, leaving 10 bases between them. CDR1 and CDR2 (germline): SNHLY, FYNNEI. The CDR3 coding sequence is TGTGCCAGCAGTTACAAGAAAACCTACGAGCAGTACTTC. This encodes CASSYKKTYEQYF.

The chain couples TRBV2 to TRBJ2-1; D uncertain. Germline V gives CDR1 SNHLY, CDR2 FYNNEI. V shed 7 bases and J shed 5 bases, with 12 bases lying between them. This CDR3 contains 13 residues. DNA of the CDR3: TGTGCCAGCAAGATCCGTAGGGACAATGAGCAGTTCTTC. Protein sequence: CASKIRRDNEQFF.

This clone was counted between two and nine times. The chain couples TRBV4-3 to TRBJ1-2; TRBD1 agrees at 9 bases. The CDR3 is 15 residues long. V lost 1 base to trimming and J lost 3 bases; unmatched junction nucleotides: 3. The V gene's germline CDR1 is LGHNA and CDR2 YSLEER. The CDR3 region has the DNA TGCGCCAGCAGCCAAGTAACAGGGGGCGACTATGGCTACACCTTC. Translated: CASSQVTGGDYGYTF.

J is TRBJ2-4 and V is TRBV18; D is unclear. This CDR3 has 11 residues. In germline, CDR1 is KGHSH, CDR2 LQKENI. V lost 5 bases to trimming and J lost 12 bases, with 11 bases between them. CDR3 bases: TGTGCCAGCTCATCCCAGGTAGATCAGTACTTC. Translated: CASSSQVDQYF.

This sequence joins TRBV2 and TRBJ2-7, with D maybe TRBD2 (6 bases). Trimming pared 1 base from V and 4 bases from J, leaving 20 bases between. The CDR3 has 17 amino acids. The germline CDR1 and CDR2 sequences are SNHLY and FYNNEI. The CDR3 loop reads CASSEEGLGGVMYEQYF. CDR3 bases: TGTGCCAGCAGTGAAGAAGGTCTAGGAGGGGTCATGTACGAGCAGTACTTC. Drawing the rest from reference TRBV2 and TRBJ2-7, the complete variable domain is EPEVTQTPSHQVTQMGQEVILRCVPISNHLYFYWYRQILGQKVEFLVSFYNNEISEKSEIFDDQFSVERPDGSNFTLKIRSTKLEDSAMYFCASSEEGLGGVMYEQYFGPGTRLTVT.

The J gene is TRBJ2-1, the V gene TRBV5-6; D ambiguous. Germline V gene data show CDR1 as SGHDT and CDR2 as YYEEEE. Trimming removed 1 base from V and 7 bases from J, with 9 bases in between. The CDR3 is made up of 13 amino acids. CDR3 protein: CASSLQIRNEQFF. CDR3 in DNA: TGTGCCAGCAGCTTGCAAATACGGAATGAGCAGTTCTTC.

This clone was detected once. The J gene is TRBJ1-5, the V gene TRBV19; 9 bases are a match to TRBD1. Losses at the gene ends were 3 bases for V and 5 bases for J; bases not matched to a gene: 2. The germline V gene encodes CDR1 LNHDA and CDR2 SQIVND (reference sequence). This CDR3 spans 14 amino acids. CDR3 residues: CASSMGQGHQPQHF. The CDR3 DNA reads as TGTGCCAGTAGTATGGGACAGGGACATCAGCCCCAGCATTTT.

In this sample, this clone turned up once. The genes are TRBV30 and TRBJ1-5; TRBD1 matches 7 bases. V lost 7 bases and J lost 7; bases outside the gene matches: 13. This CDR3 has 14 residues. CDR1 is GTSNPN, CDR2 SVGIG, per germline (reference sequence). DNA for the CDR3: TGTGCCTCTCAAAACAGGGGCGCGGGGCAGCCCCAGCATTTT. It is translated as CASQNRGAGQPQHF. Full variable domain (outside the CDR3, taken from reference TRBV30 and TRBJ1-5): SQTIHQWPATLVQPVGSPLSLECTVEGTSNPNLYWYRQAAGRGLQLLFYSVGIGQISSEVPQNLSASRPQDRQFILSSKKLLLSDSGFYLCASQNRGAGQPQHFGDGTRLSIL.

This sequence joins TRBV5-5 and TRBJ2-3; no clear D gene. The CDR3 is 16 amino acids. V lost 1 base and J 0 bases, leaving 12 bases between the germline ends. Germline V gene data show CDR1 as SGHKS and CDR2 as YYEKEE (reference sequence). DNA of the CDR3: TGTGCCAGCAGCTTGAAGGCGGTAACTAGCACAGATACGCAGTATTTT. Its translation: CASSLKAVTSTDTQYF. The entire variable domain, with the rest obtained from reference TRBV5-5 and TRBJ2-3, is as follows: DAGVTQSPTHLIKTRGQQVTLRCSPISGHKSVSWYQQVLGQGPQFIFQYYEKEERGRGNFPDRFSARQFPNYSSELNVNALLLGDSALYLCASSLKAVTSTDTQYFGPGTRLTVL.

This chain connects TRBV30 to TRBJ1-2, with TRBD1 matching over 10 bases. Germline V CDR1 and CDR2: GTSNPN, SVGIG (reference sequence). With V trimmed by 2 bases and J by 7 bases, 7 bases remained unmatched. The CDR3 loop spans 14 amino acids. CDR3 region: CAWSPPGTGAGYTF. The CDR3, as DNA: TGTGCCTGGAGTCCCCCCGGGACAGGGGCTGGCTACACCTTC.

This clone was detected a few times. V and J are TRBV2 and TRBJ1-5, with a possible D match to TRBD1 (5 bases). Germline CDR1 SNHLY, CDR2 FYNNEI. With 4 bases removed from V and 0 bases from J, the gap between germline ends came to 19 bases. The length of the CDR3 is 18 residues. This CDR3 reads CASSVPRQYSYSNQPQHF. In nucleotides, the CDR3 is TGTGCCAGCAGTGTTCCCCGACAGTACTCGTATAGCAATCAGCCCCAGCATTTT.

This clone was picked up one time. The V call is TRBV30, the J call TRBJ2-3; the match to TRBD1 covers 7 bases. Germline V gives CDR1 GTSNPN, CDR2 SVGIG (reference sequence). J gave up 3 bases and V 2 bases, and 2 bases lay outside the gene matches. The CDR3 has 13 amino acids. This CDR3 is CAWSTGQTDTQYF. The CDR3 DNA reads TGTGCCTGGAGTACGGGACAGACAGATACGCAGTATTTT.

The CDR3 coding sequence is TGTGCCTGGAGTGGATATGGGACTGAAGCTTTCTTT. This codes for CAWSGYGTEAFF. This chain connects TRBV30 to TRBJ1-1; unclear D gene. Germline CDR1 and CDR2: GTSNPN and SVGIG (reference sequence). V was pared by 1 base and J by 5 bases, with 8 bases between. This CDR3 is built from 12 residues.

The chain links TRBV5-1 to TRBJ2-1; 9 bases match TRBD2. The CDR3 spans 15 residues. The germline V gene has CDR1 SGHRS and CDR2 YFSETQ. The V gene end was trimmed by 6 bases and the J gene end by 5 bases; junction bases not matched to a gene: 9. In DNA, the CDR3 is TGCGCCAGCACCTTCATAATAGCGGGAGACAATGAGCAGTTCTTC. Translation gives CASTFIIAGDNEQFF.

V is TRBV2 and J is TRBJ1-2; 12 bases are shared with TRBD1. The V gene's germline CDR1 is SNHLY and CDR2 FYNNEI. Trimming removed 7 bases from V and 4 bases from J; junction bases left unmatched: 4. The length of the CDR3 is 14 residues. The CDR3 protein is CASTGTGGLYGYTF. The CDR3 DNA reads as TGTGCCAGCACTGGGACAGGGGGCCTCTATGGCTACACCTTC.

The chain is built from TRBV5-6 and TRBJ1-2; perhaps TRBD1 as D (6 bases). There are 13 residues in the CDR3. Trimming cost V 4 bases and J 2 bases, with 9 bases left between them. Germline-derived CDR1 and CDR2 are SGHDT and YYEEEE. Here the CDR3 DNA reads TGTGCCAGCAGCGGCGGGACAAACTATGGCTACACCTTC. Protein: CASSGGTNYGYTF.